A single sample is the source of the 30 T cell receptor beta chains below, sequenced in a study of CD4 T cells in relation to SARS-CoV-2 and coronaviruses. Their antigens are not known. Only in-frame clones appear in the TCRdb table, and some are missing; sequencing was by immunoSEQ multiplex PCR. The data hold about 41,000 clones, with nearly 85% observed a single time. Sequences were obtained from naive CD4+ T cells from PBMCs, cultured in vitro. Documented subset: naive CD4+ T cells isolated by negative enrichment. These receptors were obtained from an adult with COVID-19.

The V call is TRBV19, the J call TRBJ1-2, with TRBD1 matching 7 bases. CDR1 LNHDA and CDR2 SQIVND come from the germline V gene (reference sequence). Trimming removed 6 bases from V and 2 bases from J; junction bases left unmatched: 3. CDR3 length: 13 amino acids. CDR3: CASRDRRNYGYTF. The CDR3 nucleotides read TGTGCCAGTAGGGACAGGCGGAACTATGGCTACACCTTC.

J is TRBJ1-3 and V is TRBV7-8; 7 bases map to TRBD1. The V gene end was trimmed by 5 bases and the J gene end by 2 bases; junction bases not matched to a gene: 12. This CDR3 has 17 amino acids. Germline loops: CDR1 SGHVS, CDR2 FQNEAQ. The CDR3 here is CASSPRDRGQAGNTIYF. CDR3 nucleotides: TGTGCCAGCAGCCCCCGTGATCGCGGACAGGCTGGAAACACCATATATTTT. The full variable domain, rest sourced from reference TRBV7-8 and TRBJ1-3, is GAGVSQSPRYKVAKRGQDVALRCDPISGHVSLFWYQQALGQGPEFLTYFQNEAQLDKSGLPSDRFFAERPEGSVSTLKIQRTQQEDSAVYLCASSPRDRGQAGNTIYFGEGSWLTVV.

The rearrangement links TRBV6-6 to TRBJ1-6; 12 bases align to TRBD1. The CDR3 length is 16 residues. Germline CDR1 and CDR2: MNHNY and SVGAGI (reference sequence). J was trimmed by 11 bases and V by 2 bases; bases with no gene match: 7. The CDR3 reads CASSYPGDRGRTPLHF. The CDR3 DNA sequence: TGTGCCAGCAGTTACCCGGGGGACAGGGGGCGTACACCCCTCCACTTT.

V gene TRBV5-1 combines with J gene TRBJ1-2; D may be TRBD1 (6 bases). The length of the CDR3 is 14 residues. Germline V gives CDR1 SGHRS, CDR2 YFSETQ. The germline V and J ends were trimmed by 1 base and 2 bases, with 9 bases remaining between them. This CDR3 reads CASSLQDSNYGYTF. CDR3 DNA: TGCGCCAGCAGCTTGCAGGACAGCAACTATGGCTACACCTTC.

This sequence joins TRBV18 and TRBJ2-1; 8 nucleotides match TRBD2. Unmatched junction bases numbered 16, after V lost 5 bases and J lost 10 bases. Looked up from germline, CDR1 is KGHSH and CDR2 is LQKENI. CDR3 length equals 16 residues. CDR3 nucleotides: TGTGCCAGCTCAACAAATAGCGGGAAGGTGGGAAGCGAGCAGTTCTTC. It encodes CASSTNSGKVGSEQFF.

Judged by abundance, this clone is medium-sized. The rearrangement joins TRBV27 to TRBJ1-6, with TRBD1 matching over 7 bases. The V gene's germline CDR1 is MNHEY and CDR2 SMNVEV (reference sequence). J gave up 3 bases and V 7 bases, and 9 bases lay outside the gene matches. This CDR3 is built from 16 residues. CDR3 DNA: TGTGCCAGCAATTCCATCCGACAGGGCTATAATTCACCCCTCCACTTT. This gives the protein CASNSIRQGYNSPLHF.

This clone occurred once. The rearrangement joins TRBV5-1 to TRBJ2-1, with TRBD2 matching over 9 bases. This CDR3 spans 15 amino acids. CDR1 is SGHRS, CDR2 YFSETQ, per germline. V lost 2 bases, J lost 9 bases, and 9 bases stayed unmatched. In DNA form, the CDR3 reads TGCGCCAGCAGCTTCGCAGCGGGAGGCCCTCCTGAGCAGTTCTTC. It encodes CASSFAAGGPPEQFF.

The rearrangement uses TRBV7-3 and TRBJ1-1; no reliable D call. Germline assignment: CDR1 SGHTA and CDR2 FQGTGA. There are 13 residues in the CDR3. V was pared by 1 base and J by 0 bases, with 3 bases between. The CDR3 nucleotides read TGTGCCAGCAGCTTAATCGTGAACACTGAAGCTTTCTTT. This translates into CASSLIVNTEAFF.

This chain connects TRBV5-4 to TRBJ1-2; possible D gene TRBD1, 5 bases. Looked up from germline, CDR1 is SGHNT and CDR2 is YYREEE (reference sequence). This CDR3 has 14 residues. V was pared by 3 bases and J by 4 bases, with 13 bases between. The CDR3 DNA sequence: TGTGCCAGCAGCTATCCGGGACGGCCCTATGGCTACACCTTC. It codes for CASSYPGRPYGYTF.

This chain joins TRBV2 and TRBJ2-2, with 10 bases that match TRBD2. The trim removed 6 bases at V and 1 base at J, leaving 5 bases unmatched. Germline V gene lookup returns CDR1 SNHLY and CDR2 FYNNEI. This CDR3 is built from 16 residues. In DNA form, the CDR3 reads TGTGCCAGCAGGACTTCTAGCGGGGGGAACACCGGGGAGCTGTTTTTT. Translating it yields CASRTSSGGNTGELFF.

The rearrangement joins TRBV11-2 to TRBJ1-1; D unclear. Trimming cost V 0 bases and J 5 bases, with 10 bases left between them. CDR1 and CDR2 from the germline V gene are SGHAT and FQNNGV. The CDR3 has 14 amino acids. Written as DNA, the CDR3 is TGTGCCAGCAGCTTAGATCGTTCAGGAACTGAAGCTTTCTTT. Protein product: CASSLDRSGTEAFF.

The rearrangement uses TRBV6-5 and TRBJ1-1, with D hard to call. Germline V gives CDR1 MNHEY, CDR2 SVGAGI. V lost 0 bases, J lost 3 bases, and 11 bases lay in between. The CDR3 spans 15 residues. The CDR3 loop reads CASSYSWGSYTEAFF. DNA for the CDR3: TGTGCCAGCAGTTACTCCTGGGGTAGTTACACTGAAGCTTTCTTT.

V gene TRBV12-3 or TRBV12-4 combines with J gene TRBJ2-2; D gene uncertain. This CDR3 is built from 10 residues. Trimming removed 8 bases at V and 5 bases at J, with 3 bases between. The CDR3 protein is CASGTGELFF. DNA of the CDR3: TGTGCCAGCGGGACCGGGGAGCTGTTTTTT.

This clone appeared once. The CDR3: CASSATGYGYTF. CDR3 DNA sequence: TGTGCCAGCAGCGCTACAGGCTATGGCTACACCTTC. The chain carries TRBV9 and TRBJ1-2, with D possibly TRBD1 on 5 matching bases. Trimming left V 3 bases short and J 4 bases short, with 7 bases between. The CDR3 spans 12 residues. Germline-derived CDR1 and CDR2 are SGDLS and YYNGEE.

The chain has TRBV6-5 and TRBJ1-4; tentatively, D is TRBD1 (5 bases). The CDR3 spans 12 residues. The V end lost 6 bases, the J end lost 8 bases, and 10 bases lay between the germline ends. Germline V gene lookup returns CDR1 MNHEY and CDR2 SVGAGI. CDR3 bases: TGTGCCAGCAGGGATGACAGAGAAAAACTGTTTTTT. Translation: CASRDDREKLFF.

In its sample, this clone was seen once. The chain recombines TRBV11-2 with TRBJ1-1; 7 positions agree with TRBD1. The J segment lost 6 bases and the V segment lost 1 base, leaving 5 bases of the junction unmatched. This CDR3 is built from 14 residues. Germline CDR1 and CDR2: SGHAT and FQNNGV. Here the CDR3 reads CASSLGTGDAEAFF. The CDR3 DNA follows: TGTGCCAGCAGCTTAGGAACAGGGGATGCTGAAGCTTTCTTT.

A few counts support this clone. The CDR3 nucleotides are TGTGCCAGCAAGGGCCCCCACGAGCAGTACTTC. Amino acid sequence: CASKGPHEQYF. The gene calls are TRBV3-1 (or the pseudogene TRBV3-2) and TRBJ2-7; D not certain. The CDR3 has 11 amino acids. V was pared by 7 bases and J by 5 bases, with 9 bases between. Per germline, CDR1 LGHDT and CDR2 YNNKEL (reference sequence).

The genes are TRBV5-8 and TRBJ1-2; D remains ambiguous. CDR3 length equals 13 residues. Trimming removed 1 base at V and 3 bases at J, with 7 bases between. Germline assignment: CDR1 SGHTS and CDR2 YDEGEE. Here the CDR3 DNA reads TGTGCCAGCAGCTTGTCCCCCGACTATGGCTACACCTTC. Its protein product is CASSLSPDYGYTF.

V is TRBV6-5 and J is TRBJ2-7; D may be TRBD1 (6 bases). CDR1 is MNHEY, CDR2 SVGAGI, per germline. V lost 0 bases and J 3 bases, leaving 12 bases between the germline ends. The CDR3 covers 15 residues. The DNA of the CDR3 is TGTGCCAGCAGTTACTCGATGGAACAGGGCTACGAGCAGTACTTC. The encoded protein is CASSYSMEQGYEQYF.

The rearrangement uses TRBV30 and TRBJ1-2, with TRBD1 identical over 8 bases. The CDR3 contains 13 residues. With 2 bases clipped from V and 7 bases from J, the junction kept 6 bases outside the gene matches. Per the germline V gene, CDR1 is GTSNPN and CDR2 is SVGIG (reference sequence). CDR3 protein: CAWSSSGGRGYTF. DNA of the CDR3: TGTGCCTGGAGTTCTTCAGGGGGCCGTGGCTACACCTTC.

The chain combines TRBV5-1 with TRBJ2-1; TRBD2 matches at 10 bases. The CDR3 extends over 15 amino acids. J was trimmed by 9 bases and V by 7 bases; bases with no gene match: 13. In germline, CDR1 is SGHRS, CDR2 YFSETQ. For the CDR3, the DNA is TGCGCCAGCCGGCCTTCTAGCGGGAGCGCTAGTGAGCAGTTCTTC. The encoded protein is CASRPSSGSASEQFF.

The chain has TRBV10-3 and TRBJ2-5; no reliable D call. V lost 0 bases, J lost 5 bases, and 10 bases lay in between. Germline CDR1 and CDR2: ENHRY and SYGVKD. The CDR3 spans 14 residues. The CDR3 bases are TGTGCCATCAGTGAGTCGAGAGGAGCGGAGACCCAGTACTTC. Translated, it gives CAISESRGAETQYF.

The rearrangement links TRBV30 to TRBJ2-1; TRBD2 matches 12 bases. The CDR3 length is 14 residues. Trimming at V came to 5 bases and at J to 7 bases, leaving 6 bases not matched to a gene. In germline, CDR1 is GTSNPN, CDR2 SVGIG (reference sequence). CDR3 residues: CAWGLAGPLNEQFF. CDR3 bases: TGTGCCTGGGGACTAGCGGGACCCCTTAATGAGCAGTTCTTC.

The chain joins TRBV28 to TRBJ1-2, with a weak D call TRBD1 (5 bases). Trimming shortened V by 7 bases and J by 5 bases, and 17 bases separated the two germline ends. Germline-derived CDR1 and CDR2 are MDHEN and SYDVKM. CDR3 length equals 14 residues. The CDR3 DNA reads TGTGCCAGCATAACTTTGGGGGACGAGTATGGCTACACCTTC. Amino acids: CASITLGDEYGYTF.

V is TRBV19 and J is TRBJ1-2; no firm D call. V shed 0 bases and J shed 7 bases, with 9 bases lying between them. This CDR3 has 13 residues. Germline V gives CDR1 LNHDA, CDR2 SQIVND (reference sequence). The CDR3 DNA reads as TGTGCCAGTAGTATAGAACGGACTTTTGGCTACACCTTC. This sequence encodes CASSIERTFGYTF.

V is TRBV6-2 or TRBV6-3 and J is TRBJ1-5, with 8 nucleotides matching TRBD1. The CDR3 covers 14 residues. V shed 4 bases and J 5 bases; nucleotides not matched to a gene: 4. The germline gives CDR1 MNHEY, CDR2 SVGEGT. This CDR3 is CASSWTGSYQPQHF. The CDR3, as DNA: TGTGCCAGCAGTTGGACAGGGTCTTATCAGCCCCAGCATTTT.

The chain recombines TRBV18 with TRBJ1-2, with TRBD1 identical over 7 bases. The V gene's germline CDR1 is KGHSH and CDR2 LQKENI. V gave up 5 bases and J gave up 8 bases; unmatched junction bases: 8. This CDR3 spans 13 amino acids. CDR3 DNA sequence: TGTGCCAGCTCAACGAATGACAGGGACGGCTACACCTTC. This codes for CASSTNDRDGYTF. The variable domain in full, with the rest retrieved from reference TRBV18 and TRBJ1-2, is NAGVMQNPRHLVRRRGQEARLRCSPMKGHSHVYWYRQLPEEGLKFMVYLQKENIIDESGMPKERFSAEFPKEGPSILRIQQVVRGDSAAYFCASSTNDRDGYTFGSGTRLTVV.

The CDR3 DNA reads as TGTGCCAGCAGCCTCAATACAGAGACCCAGTACTTC. Translation: CASSLNTETQYF. The rearrangement uses TRBV3-1 (or the pseudogene TRBV3-2) and TRBJ2-5, with D hard to call. This CDR3 comprises 12 residues. Germline CDR1 and CDR2: LGHDT and YNNKEL (reference sequence). The V and J ends lost 4 bases and 4 bases respectively, with 7 bases between them.

Of note for this clone: The junction differs from germline at one of its ends, possibly a read error. This sequence joins TRBV6-5 and TRBJ1-5, with D hard to call. CDR3 length equals 14 residues. CDR1 MNHEY and CDR2 SVGAGI come from the germline V gene. CDR3 in DNA: TGTGCCAGCAGTTCAGACCTCCTGGACGCCCCGAGATTTTTT. It codes for CASSSDLLDAPRFF.

The rearrangement uses TRBV7-2 and TRBJ2-7; D is unclear. Germline CDR1 is SGHTA and CDR2 is FQGNSA. V was clipped by 0 bases and J by 0 bases, with 6 bases between them. This CDR3 spans 14 amino acids. The CDR3 loop is CASSLAVASYEQYF. CDR3 coding DNA: TGTGCCAGCAGCTTAGCAGTGGCCTCCTACGAGCAGTACTTC.